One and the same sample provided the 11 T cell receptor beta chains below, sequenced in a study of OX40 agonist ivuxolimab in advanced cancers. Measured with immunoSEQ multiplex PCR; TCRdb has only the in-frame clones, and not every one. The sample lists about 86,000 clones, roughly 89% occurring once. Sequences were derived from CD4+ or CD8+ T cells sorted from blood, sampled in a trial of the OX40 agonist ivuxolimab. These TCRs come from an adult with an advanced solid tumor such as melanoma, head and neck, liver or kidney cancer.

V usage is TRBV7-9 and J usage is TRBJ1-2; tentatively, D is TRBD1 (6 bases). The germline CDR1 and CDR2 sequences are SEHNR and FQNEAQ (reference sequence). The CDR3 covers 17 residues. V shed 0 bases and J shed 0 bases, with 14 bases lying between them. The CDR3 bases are TGTGCCAGCAGCTTAGCGAACCAGGGGAACGCTAACTATGGCTACACCTTC. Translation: CASSLANQGNANYGYTF. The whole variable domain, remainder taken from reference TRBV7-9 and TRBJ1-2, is DTGVSQNPRHKITKRGQNVTFRCDPISEHNRLYWYRQTLGQGPEFLTYFQNEAQLEKSRLLSDRFSAERPKGSFSTLEIQRTEQGDSAMYLCASSLANQGNANYGYTFGSGTRLTVV.

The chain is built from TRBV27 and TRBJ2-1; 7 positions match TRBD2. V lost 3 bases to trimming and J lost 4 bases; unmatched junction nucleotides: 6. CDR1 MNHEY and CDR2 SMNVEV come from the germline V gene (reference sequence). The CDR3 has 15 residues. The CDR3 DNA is TGTGCCAGCAGTTTGCTAGCGGCGGAATACAATGAGCAGTTCTTC. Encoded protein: CASSLLAAEYNEQFF.

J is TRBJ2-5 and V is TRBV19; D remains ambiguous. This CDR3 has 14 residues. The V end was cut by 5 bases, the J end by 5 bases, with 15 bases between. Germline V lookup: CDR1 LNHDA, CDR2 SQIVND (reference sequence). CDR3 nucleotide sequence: TGTGCCAGTAGTGCCGGCCACCTCGGGGAGACCCAGTACTTC. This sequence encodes CASSAGHLGETQYF.

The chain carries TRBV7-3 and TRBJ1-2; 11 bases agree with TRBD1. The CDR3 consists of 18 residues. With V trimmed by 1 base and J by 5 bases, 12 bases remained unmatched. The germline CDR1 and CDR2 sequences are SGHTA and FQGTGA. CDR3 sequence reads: CASSLMEVVDRGQYGYTF. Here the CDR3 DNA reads TGTGCCAGCAGCTTAATGGAGGTCGTGGACAGGGGGCAATATGGCTACACCTTC.

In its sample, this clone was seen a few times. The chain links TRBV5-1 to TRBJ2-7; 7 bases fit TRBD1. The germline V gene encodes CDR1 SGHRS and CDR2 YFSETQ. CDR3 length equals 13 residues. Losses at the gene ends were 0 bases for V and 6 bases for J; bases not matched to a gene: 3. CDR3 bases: TGCGCCAGCAGCTTGGACAGGGGAAGCGAGCAGTACTTC. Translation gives CASSLDRGSEQYF.

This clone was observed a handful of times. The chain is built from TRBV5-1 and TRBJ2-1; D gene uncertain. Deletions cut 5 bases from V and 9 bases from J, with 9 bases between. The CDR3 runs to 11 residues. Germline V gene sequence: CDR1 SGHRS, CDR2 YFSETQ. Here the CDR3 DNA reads TGCGCCAGCAGGCGCATGACTGAGCAGTTCTTC. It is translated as CASRRMTEQFF.

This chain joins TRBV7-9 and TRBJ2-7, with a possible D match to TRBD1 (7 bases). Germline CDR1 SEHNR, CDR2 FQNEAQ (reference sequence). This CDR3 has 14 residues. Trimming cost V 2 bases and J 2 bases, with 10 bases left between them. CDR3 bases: TGTGCCAGCAGCTTACCAGGGGGGACCTACGAGCAGTACTTC. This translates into CASSLPGGTYEQYF.

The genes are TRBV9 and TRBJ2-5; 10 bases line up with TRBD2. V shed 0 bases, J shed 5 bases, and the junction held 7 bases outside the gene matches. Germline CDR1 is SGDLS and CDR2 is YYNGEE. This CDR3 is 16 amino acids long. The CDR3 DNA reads TGTGCCAGCAGCGTAGGTACTAGCGGGGCGGGGGAGACCCAGTACTTC. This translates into CASSVGTSGAGETQYF.

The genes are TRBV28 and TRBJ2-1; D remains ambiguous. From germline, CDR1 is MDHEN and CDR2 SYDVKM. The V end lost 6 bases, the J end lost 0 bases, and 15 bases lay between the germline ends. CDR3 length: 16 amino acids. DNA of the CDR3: TGTGCCAGCAGCATAATTACTTTCAGCTCCTACAATGAGCAGTTCTTC. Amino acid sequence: CASSIITFSSYNEQFF.

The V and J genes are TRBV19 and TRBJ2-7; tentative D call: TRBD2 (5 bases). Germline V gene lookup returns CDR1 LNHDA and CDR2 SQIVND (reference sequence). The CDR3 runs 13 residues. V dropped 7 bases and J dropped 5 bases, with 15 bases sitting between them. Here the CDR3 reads CASTFGLGDEQYF. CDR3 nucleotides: TGTGCCAGTACCTTCGGACTCGGAGACGAGCAGTACTTC.

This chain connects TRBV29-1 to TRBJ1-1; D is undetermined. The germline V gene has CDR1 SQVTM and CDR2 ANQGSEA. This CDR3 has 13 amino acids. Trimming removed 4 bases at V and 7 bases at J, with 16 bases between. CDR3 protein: CSVVFTAAGEAFF. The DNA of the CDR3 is TGCAGCGTTGTCTTCACGGCAGCAGGTGAAGCTTTCTTT.